A selection of T cell receptor beta chains follows, all from one sample in a study of blood T cell repertoires in COVID-19. The method was immunoSEQ multiplex PCR; TCRdb's version includes in-frame clones alone and lacks a portion of them. Altogether some 70,000 clones are present, more than 70% being singletons, with the ten largest covering about 6%. The sequencing input was peripheral blood. The origin of the receptors is a woman aged 65 to 85 with acute or convalescent COVID-19. Each CDR3 is given with its conserved first and last residue. The D gene is left open where the match is weak. Only part of the rows carry a size: once, few, many, or a class if the clone is expanded.

CDR3nt | CDR3aa | d_gene | v_gene | abundance | j_gene
TGTGCCAGCAGCTTACGGATCCTAGCGGGAGGGCCTAACAATGAGCAGTTCTTC | CASSLRILAGGPNNEQFF | TRBD2 | TRBV11-2 | NA | TRBJ2-1
TGTGCCAGTAGTATGACTCGGGGATCTGAAGCTTTCTTT | CASSMTRGSEAFF | NA | TRBV19 | NA | TRBJ1-1
TGTGCCAGCAGTTTAGAGGGCACTGAAGCTTTCTTT | CASSLEGTEAFF | NA | TRBV28 | NA | TRBJ1-1
TGCGCCAGCAGCTCAGACGGGGGGCAAGGTCAGCCCCAGCATTTT | CASSSDGGQGQPQHF | NA | TRBV5-1 | NA | TRBJ1-5
TGTGCCAGCAGCAGCGGGTCGAGGGCTGAAGCTTTCTTT | CASSSGSRAEAFF | NA | TRBV3-1/TRBV3-2 | NA | TRBJ1-1
TGTGCCAGCAGCTCCCGGACTAGCGGGAGAACAGATACGCAGTATTTT | CASSSRTSGRTDTQYF | TRBD2 | TRBV7-9 | NA | TRBJ2-3
TGTGCCAGCTCATCCCTAGCGGGGCCTTCCAATGAGCAGTTCTTC | CASSSLAGPSNEQFF | TRBD2 | TRBV18 | NA | TRBJ2-1
TGTGCCAGCAGTGCTATACAGGGCCTGAACACTGAAGCTTTCTTT | CASSAIQGLNTEAFF | NA | TRBV2 | few | TRBJ1-1
TGCGCCAGCAGCAGTGGACAGGGGGGCTACACCTTC | CASSSGQGGYTF | TRBD1 | TRBV5-1 | NA | TRBJ1-2
TGCAGCATCGTAATAGGGAGCCTCTCTGAAGCTTTCTTT | CSIVIGSLSEAFF | NA | TRBV29-1 | NA | TRBJ1-1
TGTGCCAGCAGTTCTTTTGAGTTGGCGGCCCAGTACTTC | CASSSFELAAQYF | NA | TRBV6-2/TRBV6-3 | NA | TRBJ2-5
TGTGCCACCAACCCCGCGGGGGCCGACTATGGCTACACCTTC | CATNPAGADYGYTF | NA | TRBV5-5 | NA | TRBJ1-2
TGTGCCAGCAGCCAACTGCGTGACGGTAGCTTCGGCTACACCTTC | CASSQLRDGSFGYTF | NA | TRBV14 | NA | TRBJ1-2
TGTGCCAGCAGCCCCGGACAAGGGGCCTATGAGCAGTTCTTC | CASSPGQGAYEQFF | NA | TRBV5-4 | NA | TRBJ2-1
TGTGCCAGCAGCGTAGCGGGGGGACAGGGCTCCTATAATTCACCCCTCCACTTT | CASSVAGGQGSYNSPLHF | TRBD1 | TRBV9 | once | TRBJ1-6
TGTGCCAGCAGCCCCCGGGACAGGGCCACTGAAGCTTTCTTT | CASSPRDRATEAFF | TRBD1 | TRBV5-8 | NA | TRBJ1-1
TGTGCCAGCAGTTACGGACAGGGGGGTGAAAAACTGTTTTTT | CASSYGQGGEKLFF | TRBD1 | TRBV6-5 | once | TRBJ1-4
TGTGCCAGCAGTTTAGCCTCTATCCACTCTGGAAACACCATATATTTT | CASSLASIHSGNTIYF | NA | TRBV28 | NA | TRBJ1-3
TGTGCCAGCAGCCTACCTAGGCTCGGTAGCACAGATACGCAGTATTTT | CASSLPRLGSTDTQYF | NA | TRBV11-2 | NA | TRBJ2-3
TGTGCCAGTAGTATAGGTCTTTTTCTCACCGGGGAGCTGTTTTTT | CASSIGLFLTGELFF | NA | TRBV19 | NA | TRBJ2-2
TGTGCCACAATTCGACAGGATACGAACACTGAAGCTTTCTTT | CATIRQDTNTEAFF | NA | TRBV19 | NA | TRBJ1-1
TGTGCCAGCAGTCGGAATTTCGGGGAGACCCAGTACTTC | CASSRNFGETQYF | NA | TRBV7-2 | NA | TRBJ2-5
TGTGCCAGCGGCATAAAGGGACAGGGGACACCCCTCCACTTT | CASGIKGQGTPLHF | TRBD1 | TRBV2 | NA | TRBJ1-6
TGTGCCAGCAGCGTACAGGGGGAATCCTACAATGAGCAGTTCTTC | CASSVQGESYNEQFF | TRBD1 | TRBV9 | few | TRBJ2-1
TGTGCCAGCTCACAAGTAGGAGGGTACAACGAGCAGTACTTC | CASSQVGGYNEQYF | NA | TRBV18 | NA | TRBJ2-7
TGTGCCAGCAGTTTCGAGAGATTCTATAATTCACCCCTCCACTTT | CASSFERFYNSPLHF | NA | TRBV28 | NA | TRBJ1-6
TGTGCCAGCTCACTGGAAACAGGGGAATGGACTGAAGCTTTCTTT | CASSLETGEWTEAFF | TRBD1 | TRBV18 | NA | TRBJ1-1
TGTGCCAGCAGCGTAGCTACCTGGGGGGGGCCTGAGACCCAGTACTTC | CASSVATWGGPETQYF | NA | TRBV9 | NA | TRBJ2-5
TGTGCCAGCAGTGAAACCCCCACAGGGGCGGAAAAACTGTTTTTT | CASSETPTGAEKLFF | TRBD1 | TRBV2 | NA | TRBJ1-4
TGTGCCAGCAGCTCAGGACCGGGACAAAGTTGGTCAGGGAATTCACCCCTCCACTTT | CASSSGPGQSWSGNSPLHF | NA | TRBV7-2 | NA | TRBJ1-6
TGTGCCAGCAGTTATAACAGCTATGGCTACACCTTC | CASSYNSYGYTF | NA | TRBV6-2/TRBV6-3 | NA | TRBJ1-2
TGTGCCAGCAGTTTCTTGGGCAGGGTGAGCTATGGCTACACCTTC | CASSFLGRVSYGYTF | NA | TRBV27 | NA | TRBJ1-2
TGTGCCACCAGCAGAGGCAGACAGGGGGCAGGGGAAAAACTGTTTTTT | CATSRGRQGAGEKLFF | TRBD1 | TRBV15 | NA | TRBJ1-4
TGCGCCAGCAGCTTGGGGGACAGGGCAAGCTCAGATACGCAGTATTTT | CASSLGDRASSDTQYF | TRBD1 | TRBV5-1 | NA | TRBJ2-3
TGTGCCAGCAGTGAAGCCAGGGGGCGAGCTCAGCCCCAGCATTTT | CASSEARGRAQPQHF | TRBD1 | TRBV6-1 | NA | TRBJ1-5
TGTGCCAGCAGCTATGGGACAGGGGGCACTTCACCCCTCCACTTT | CASSYGTGGTSPLHF | TRBD1 | TRBV7-3 | NA | TRBJ1-6
TGCAGTTCCGGGACAGACTATGGCTACACCTTC | CSSGTDYGYTF | TRBD1 | TRBV20-1 | NA | TRBJ1-2
TGTGCCAGCAGTGAAGGACAGCGGGGGTCCCAAGAGACCCAGTACTTC | CASSEGQRGSQETQYF | TRBD2 | TRBV25-1 | NA | TRBJ2-5